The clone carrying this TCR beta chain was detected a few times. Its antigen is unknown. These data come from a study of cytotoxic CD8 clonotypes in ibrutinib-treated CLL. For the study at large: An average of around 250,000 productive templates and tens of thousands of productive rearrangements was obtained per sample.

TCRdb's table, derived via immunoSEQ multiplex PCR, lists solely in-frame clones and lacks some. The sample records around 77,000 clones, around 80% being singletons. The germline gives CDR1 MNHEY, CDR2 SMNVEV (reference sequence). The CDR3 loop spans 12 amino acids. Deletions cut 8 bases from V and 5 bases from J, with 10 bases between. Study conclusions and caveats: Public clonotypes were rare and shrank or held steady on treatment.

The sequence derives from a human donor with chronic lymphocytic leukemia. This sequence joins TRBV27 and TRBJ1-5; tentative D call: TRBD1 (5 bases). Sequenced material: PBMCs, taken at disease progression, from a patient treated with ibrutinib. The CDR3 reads CASGGEYQPQHF. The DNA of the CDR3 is TGTGCCAGCGGGGGGGAATATCAGCCCCAGCATTTT.